A selection of T cell receptor beta chains follows, all from one sample in a study of identical twins' blood T cells. From the 5' RACE reads, TCRdb called clonotypes with MiXCR, one entry per CDR3 protein. The repertoire holds around 380,000 distinct CDR3 sequences, with 25% to 35% as singletons. Sample: PBMCs. The origin of the receptors is a woman aged 18 to 55 in good health. Each CDR3 is given with its conserved first and last residue. The D gene is left open where the match is weak. Clone sizes are given selectively: once, few, many, or a class where the clone is expanded.

size,V,J,D,CDR3,DNA
few,TRBV7-3,TRBJ1-2,TRBD1,CASSLRGQGSNYGYTF,TGTGCCAGCAGCTTAAGGGGACAGGGCAGTAACTATGGCTACACCTTC
-,TRBV15,TRBJ2-4,-,CATSRDQAAKNIQYF,TGTGCCACCAGCAGAGATCAGGCAGCCAAAAACATTCAGTACTTC
few,TRBV5-1,TRBJ1-2,TRBD1,CASSFGDRGVIGYTF,TGCGCCAGCAGCTTCGGCGACAGGGGGGTAATTGGCTACACCTTC
few,TRBV20-1,TRBJ1-5,TRBD1,CSAISPGQGFNQPQHF,TGCAGTGCTATTTCCCCGGGACAGGGGTTCAATCAGCCCCAGCATTTT
many,TRBV18,TRBJ2-3,-,CASSPRGTSTDTQYF,TGTGCCAGCTCACCCCGAGGGACTAGCACAGATACGCAGTATTTT
many,TRBV2,TRBJ2-2,-,CASSHTDPAVGELFF,TGTGCCAGCAGCCATACGGACCCGGCGGTAGGGGAGCTGTTTTTT
many,TRBV6-6,TRBJ1-3,-,CASSPSGNTIYF,TGTGCCAGCAGTCCCTCTGGAAACACCATATATTTT
-,TRBV19,TRBJ2-2,TRBD1,CASLPETGFTGELFF,TGTGCCAGTCTCCCGGAGACAGGGTTCACCGGGGAGCTGTTTTTT
-,TRBV19,TRBJ1-2,-,CASNDRSFYGYTF,TGTGCCAGCAACGACAGGAGCTTCTATGGCTACACCTTC
-,TRBV2,TRBJ2-3,-,CASSETETTDTQYF,TGTGCCAGCAGTGAAACTGAAACCACAGATACGCAGTATTTT
few,TRBV29-1,TRBJ2-2,-,CSVQNPGELFF,TGCAGCGTTCAAAATCCCGGGGAGCTGTTTTTT
few,TRBV27,TRBJ2-3,-,CASSLSWGTDTQYF,TGTGCCAGCAGTTTATCATGGGGCACAGATACGCAGTATTTT
-,TRBV7-2,TRBJ1-5,-,CASSLKGGNQPQHF,TGTGCCAGCAGCTTAAAGGGCGGCAATCAGCCCCAGCATTTT
-,TRBV12-3/TRBV12-4,TRBJ1-1,-,CASSFLGIGGDTEAFF,TGTGCCAGCAGTTTTTTAGGCATAGGGGGTGATACTGAAGCTTTCTTT
few,TRBV29-1,TRBJ2-7,-,CSGGTGYEQYF,TGCAGCGGAGGCACAGGTTACGAGCAGTACTTC
few,TRBV10-2,TRBJ2-1,TRBD1,CASSTGDNEQFF,TGCGCCAGCAGTACAGGGGACAATGAGCAGTTCTTC
-,TRBV7-2,TRBJ1-1,-,CASSLASGTEAFF,TGTGCCAGCAGCTTAGCCTCCGGCACTGAAGCTTTCTTT
few,TRBV5-5,TRBJ2-1,-,CASSRPGQEYNEQFF,TGTGCCAGCAGCCGTCCGGGCCAGGAGTACAATGAGCAGTTCTTC
many,TRBV20-1,TRBJ2-1,-,CSASPAYSSYNEQFF,TGCAGTGCTAGCCCAGCTTACAGCTCCTACAATGAGCAGTTCTTC
-,TRBV6-2/TRBV6-3,TRBJ2-3,-,CASSLNTGTQYF,TGTGCCAGCAGCCTAAACACAGGTACGCAGTATTTT
-,TRBV10-2,TRBJ1-2,-,CASRLTVNYGYTF,TGCGCCAGCAGGTTGACAGTTAACTATGGCTACACCTTC
-,TRBV12-3/TRBV12-4,TRBJ1-5,-,CASSLSPNQPQHF,TGTGCCAGCAGTTTATCCCCCAATCAGCCCCAGCATTTT
few,TRBV11-2,TRBJ2-7,-,CASSPSQGIGYEQYF,TGTGCCAGCAGCCCATCACAGGGAATTGGTTACGAGCAGTACTTC
-,TRBV4-1,TRBJ1-3,-,CASSQVQGASGNTIYF,TGCGCCAGCAGCCAAGTACAGGGAGCCTCTGGAAACACCATATATTTT
-,TRBV4-3,TRBJ2-7,-,CASSQDSSGGYEQYF,TGCGCCAGCAGCCAAGATTCTTCGGGCGGGTACGAGCAGTACTTC
few,TRBV5-6,TRBJ1-5,-,CASSLSPYSNQPQHF,TGTGCCAGCAGCTTGAGTCCTTATAGCAATCAGCCCCAGCATTTT
-,TRBV2,TRBJ2-7,-,CARLERGTNEQYF,TGTGCCAGACTTGAACGGGGAACGAACGAGCAGTACTTC
few,TRBV20-1,TRBJ2-1,TRBD1,CSAIDRGSYNEQFF,TGCAGTGCGATAGACAGGGGGTCCTACAATGAGCAGTTCTTC
-,TRBV7-9,TRBJ1-2,-,CASSSNLLDYGYTF,TGTGCCAGCAGCTCCAACCTGCTCGACTATGGCTACACCTTC
few,TRBV28,TRBJ2-3,-,CASSSRDTQYF,TGTGCCAGCAGTTCTAGGGATACGCAGTATTTT
-,TRBV19,TRBJ1-5,-,CASTISNQPQHF,TGTGCCAGTACTATTAGCAATCAGCCCCAGCATTTT
-,TRBV9,TRBJ1-3,-,CASSVGNTGNTIYF,TGTGCCAGCAGCGTAGGAAACACTGGAAACACCATATATTTT
-,TRBV5-6,TRBJ2-2,TRBD2,CASSLKWTSGGPEGRELFF,TGCGCCAGCAGCTTGAAATGGACTAGCGGGGGCCCGGAGGGGCGGGAGCTGTTTTTT